Presented here are 9 T cell receptor beta chains from one specimen sequenced in a study of CD8 T cells in ankylosing spondylitis. Findings of the study overall: A motif in TCR beta, a set of roughly eight highly homologous variants, appeared characteristic of ankylosing spondylitis blood.

Via MiXCR, TCRdb re-called the 5' RACE reads, giving one row per CDR3 protein. Of approximately 540,000 distinct CDR3 sequences listed, roughly 13% were seen once; the top ten hold approximately 6.2%. Their target antigens are unknown. Input material: blood, either unsorted or a sorted T cell fraction (not recorded which). These receptors all stem from a male donor with ankylosing spondylitis.

This clonotype was seen many times. CDR3 in amino acids: CASSLGGLTDTQYF. The CDR3 bases are TGCGCCAGCAGTCTTGGGGGACTTACAGATACGCAGTATTTT. The rearrangement uses TRBV5-1 and TRBJ2-3, with D maybe TRBD2 (6 bases). The CDR3 consists of 14 residues. CDR1 is SGHRS, CDR2 YFSETQ, per germline. The V and J ends lost 5 bases and 3 bases respectively, with 13 bases between them. The whole variable domain, remainder taken from reference TRBV5-1 and TRBJ2-3, is KAGVTQTPRYLIKTRGQQVTLSCSPISGHRSVSWYQQTPGQGLQFLFEYFSETQRNKGNFPGRFSGRQFSNSRSEMNVSTLELGDSALYLCASSLGGLTDTQYFGPGTRLTVL.

The chain employs TRBV20-1 and TRBJ2-7; a weak D match, TRBD1 (5 bases). The CDR3 sequence is 13 residues long. The V gene's germline CDR1 is DFQATT and CDR2 SNEGSKA (reference sequence). Trimming stripped 6 bases from V and 2 bases from J, with 14 bases between. This CDR3 reads CSAGPGGAYEQYF. CDR3 sequence (DNA): TGCAGTGCGGGGCCGGGCGGAGCCTACGAGCAGTACTTC.

This clonotype has just a few counts. The chain joins TRBV5-6 to TRBJ2-7, with D possibly being TRBD1 (6 bases). The V end lost 0 bases, the J end lost 2 bases, and 12 bases lay between the germline ends. The CDR3 loop spans 15 amino acids. Germline assignment: CDR1 SGHDT and CDR2 YYEEEE. The CDR3 coding sequence is TGTGCCAGCAGCTTGGCCCCAGGGACAACCTACGAGCAGTACTTC. It is translated as CASSLAPGTTYEQYF. Using reference TRBV5-6 and TRBJ2-7 for the parts outside the CDR3, the full variable domain is DAGVTQSPTHLIKTRGQQVTLRCSPKSGHDTVSWYQQALGQGPQFIFQYYEEEERQRGNFPDRFSGHQFPNYSSELNVNALLLGDSALYLCASSLAPGTTYEQYFGPGTRLTVT.

This clonotype occurred a few times. J is TRBJ2-5 and V is TRBV5-5; no clear D. The V gene lost 2 bases and the J gene lost 1 base, with 9 bases spanning the gap. Germline CDR1 SGHKS, CDR2 YYEKEE (reference sequence). The CDR3 consists of 14 residues. The CDR3 is CASSFIHFQETQYF. The CDR3 DNA is TGTGCCAGCAGCTTCATCCACTTCCAAGAGACCCAGTACTTC.

This clonotype was found a few times. The rearrangement links TRBV18 to TRBJ2-7; D gene unclear. CDR1 is KGHSH, CDR2 LQKENI, per germline. CDR3 size: 13 residues. V dropped 2 bases and J dropped 3 bases, with 8 bases sitting between them. CDR3 nucleotide sequence: TGTGCCAGCTCACCAGCCGTGAACTACGAGCAGTACGTC. Residues: CASSPAVNYEQYV.

This clonotype was detected only once. V usage is TRBV7-7 and J usage is TRBJ2-1; possible D gene TRBD2, 6 bases. Germline V gives CDR1 SSHAT, CDR2 FNYEAQ (reference sequence). Trimming took off 4 bases at V and 6 bases at J, with 16 bases between the two ends. The CDR3 is made up of 15 amino acids. The CDR3 nucleotides are TGTGCCAGCAGCTCCCGGTCAGGAGGGCCCAATGAGCAGTTCTTC. It translates to CASSSRSGGPNEQFF.

This sequence joins TRBV12-3 or TRBV12-4 and TRBJ2-1, with D perhaps matching TRBD1 (5 bases). There are 15 residues in the CDR3. Trimming shortened V by 4 bases and J by 2 bases, and 12 bases separated the two germline ends. The CDR3 bases are TGTGCCAGCAGTTCCGTAAGGGGCCCCTACAATGAGCAGTTCTTC. This gives the protein CASSSVRGPYNEQFF.

This clonotype was counted between two and nine times. The rearrangement links TRBV12-3 or TRBV12-4 to TRBJ2-5, with 8 positions matching TRBD1. V dropped 5 bases and J dropped 5; count of bases not matched to a gene: 4. This CDR3 spans 13 amino acids. CDR3 amino acids: CASSTGQEETQYF. The CDR3 region has the DNA TGTGCCAGCAGTACGGGACAGGAGGAGACCCAGTACTTC.

This clonotype was counted ten times or more. The J gene is TRBJ2-5, the V gene TRBV12-3 or TRBV12-4; 7 nucleotides align to TRBD2. This CDR3 comprises 13 residues. V lost 5 bases, J lost 4 bases, and 4 bases stayed unmatched. This chain's CDR3 is CASSGTIVETQYF. CDR3 in DNA: TGTGCCAGCAGTGGGACTATCGTAGAGACCCAGTACTTC.